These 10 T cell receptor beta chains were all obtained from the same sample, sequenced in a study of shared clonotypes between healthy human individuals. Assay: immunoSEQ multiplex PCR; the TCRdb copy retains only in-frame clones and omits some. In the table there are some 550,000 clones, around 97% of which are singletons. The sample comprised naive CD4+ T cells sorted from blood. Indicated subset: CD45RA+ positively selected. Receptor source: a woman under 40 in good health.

CDR3 amino acids: CASSNSEKLFF. Written as DNA, the CDR3 is TGTGCCAGCAGCAATAGTGAAAAACTGTTTTTT. V gene TRBV9 combines with J gene TRBJ1-4; D unclear. Germline V lookup: CDR1 SGDLS, CDR2 YYNGEE. The CDR3 extends over 11 amino acids. V was shortened by 4 bases and J by 7 bases, with 5 bases between the two germline ends. Full variable domain (remainder filled in from reference TRBV9 and TRBJ1-4): DSGVTQTPKHLITATGQRVTLRCSPRSGDLSVYWYQQSLDQGLQFLIQYYNGEERAKGNILERFSAQQFPDLHSELNLSSLELGDSALYFCASSNSEKLFFGSGTQLSVL.

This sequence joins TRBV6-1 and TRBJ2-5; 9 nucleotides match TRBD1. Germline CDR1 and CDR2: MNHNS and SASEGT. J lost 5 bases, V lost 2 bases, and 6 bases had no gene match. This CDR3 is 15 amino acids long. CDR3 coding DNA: TGTGCCAGCAGTGAAACCGGGACAGGGTTTGAGACCCAGTACTTC. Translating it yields CASSETGTGFETQYF.

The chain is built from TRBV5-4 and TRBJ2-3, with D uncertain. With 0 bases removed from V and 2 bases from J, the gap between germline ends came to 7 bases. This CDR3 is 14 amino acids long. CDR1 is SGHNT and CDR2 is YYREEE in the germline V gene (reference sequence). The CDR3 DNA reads TGTGCCAGCAGCTTGGGTCTTACCACAGATACGCAGTATTTT. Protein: CASSLGLTTDTQYF.

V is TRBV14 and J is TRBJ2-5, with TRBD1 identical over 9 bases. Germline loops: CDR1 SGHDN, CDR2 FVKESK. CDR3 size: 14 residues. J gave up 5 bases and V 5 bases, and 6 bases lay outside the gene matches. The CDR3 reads CASSGTGFLETQYF. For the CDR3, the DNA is TGTGCCAGCAGCGGGACAGGGTTCTTGGAGACCCAGTACTTC.

CDR3 protein: CASRNDRGHTDTQYF. Written as DNA, the CDR3 is TGTGCCAGCAGGAACGACAGGGGGCACACAGATACGCAGTATTTT. The V call is TRBV6-5, the J call TRBJ2-3; 10 positions match TRBD1. Germline V gives CDR1 MNHEY, CDR2 SVGAGI. The CDR3 is 15 residues long. J gave up 2 bases and V 6 bases, and 5 bases lay outside the gene matches.

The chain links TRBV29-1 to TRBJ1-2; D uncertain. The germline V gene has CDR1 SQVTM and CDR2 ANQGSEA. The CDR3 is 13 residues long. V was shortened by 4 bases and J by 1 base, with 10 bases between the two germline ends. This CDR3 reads CSVAPLSNYGYTF. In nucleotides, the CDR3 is TGCAGCGTTGCGCCTCTGAGTAACTATGGCTACACCTTC.

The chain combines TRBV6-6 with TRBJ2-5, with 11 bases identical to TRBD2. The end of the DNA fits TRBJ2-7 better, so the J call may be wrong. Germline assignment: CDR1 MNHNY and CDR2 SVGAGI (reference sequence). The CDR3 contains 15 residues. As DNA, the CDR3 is TGTGCCAGCAGTAAGACCGGGACTAGCGGTTACGAGCAGTACTTC. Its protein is CASSKTGTSGYEQYF.

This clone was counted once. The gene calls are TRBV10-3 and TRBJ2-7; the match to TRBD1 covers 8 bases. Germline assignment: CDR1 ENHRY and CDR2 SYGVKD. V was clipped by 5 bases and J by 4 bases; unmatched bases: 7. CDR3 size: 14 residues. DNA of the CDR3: TGTGCCATCAGTAGGACAGGGCAAGTTTACGAGCAGTACTTC. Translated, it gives CAISRTGQVYEQYF.

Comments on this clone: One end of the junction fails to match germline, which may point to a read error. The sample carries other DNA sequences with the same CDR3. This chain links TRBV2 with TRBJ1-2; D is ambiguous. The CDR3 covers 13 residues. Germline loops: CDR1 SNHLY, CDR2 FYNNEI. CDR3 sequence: CASSEGMAYGYTF. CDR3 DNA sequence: TGTGCCAGCAGTGAAGGGATGGCCTATGGCTACACTTTC.

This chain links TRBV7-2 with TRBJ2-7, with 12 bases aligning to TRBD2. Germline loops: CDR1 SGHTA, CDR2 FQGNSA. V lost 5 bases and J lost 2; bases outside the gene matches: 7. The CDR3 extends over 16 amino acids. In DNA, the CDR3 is TGTGCCAGCAGCCGGTGGGGACTAGCGGGTACCTACGAGCAGTACTTC. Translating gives CASSRWGLAGTYEQYF.